The text below deals with one T cell receptor beta chain. Antigen specificity is unknown. The record originates from a study of cytomegalovirus exposure and HLA in healthy donors. Study-level findings and limits: Analysis was performed later, and it showed HLA-associated TCR beta chains to be more clonally expanded than equally common others.

This CDR3 is built from 11 residues. Trimming cost V 6 bases and J 10 bases, with 13 bases left between them. Germline V CDR1 and CDR2: DFQATT, SNEGSKA (reference sequence). A multiplex PCR was run with 60 Vbeta primers and 13 Jbeta primers. TCRdb's copy holds only in-frame clones and misses some; the assay was immunoSEQ multiplex PCR. The profile shows 150,000 to 200,000 clones, around 80% of them singletons. The sequence was obtained from a woman in her forties in good health and CMV-seronegative. The V call is TRBV20-1, the J call TRBJ2-1; D may be TRBD2 (6 bases). The sequenced sample consisted of PBMCs. The chain's CDR3 is CSAPSSGEQFF. The CDR3 coding sequence is TGCAGTGCCCCATCCAGCGGGGAGCAGTTCTTC.